This TCR beta chain was identified in a study of cytomegalovirus exposure and HLA in healthy donors. Of note for this clone: Its antigen remains unidentified.

PCR was performed using 60 Vbeta and 13 Jbeta primers. Repertoires were generated with immunoSEQ multiplex PCR, while TCRdb's copy carries only in-frame clones and drops some. Of 130,000 to 150,000 clones in the sample, 78% were seen once. Study-wide results and caveats: It was reported that the classifier diagnosed cytomegalovirus status with high specificity and sensitivity in both the original and validation cohorts. Among TCR sequences, most were rare, though some public TCRs appeared in many donors.

This clonotype originated in a man aged 40-49 years in good health and CMV-seropositive. The specimen was PBMCs.

This CDR3 reads CASSLGQVNYGYTF. CDR3 nucleotide sequence: TGTGCCAGCAGCTTGGGACAGGTTAACTATGGCTACACCTTC. The chain has TRBV5-8 and TRBJ1-2; a weak D match, TRBD1 (6 bases). Germline CDR1 reads SGHTS; CDR2 reads YDEGEE. The V end lost 0 bases, the J end lost 1 base, and 7 bases lay between the germline ends. The CDR3 covers 14 residues.